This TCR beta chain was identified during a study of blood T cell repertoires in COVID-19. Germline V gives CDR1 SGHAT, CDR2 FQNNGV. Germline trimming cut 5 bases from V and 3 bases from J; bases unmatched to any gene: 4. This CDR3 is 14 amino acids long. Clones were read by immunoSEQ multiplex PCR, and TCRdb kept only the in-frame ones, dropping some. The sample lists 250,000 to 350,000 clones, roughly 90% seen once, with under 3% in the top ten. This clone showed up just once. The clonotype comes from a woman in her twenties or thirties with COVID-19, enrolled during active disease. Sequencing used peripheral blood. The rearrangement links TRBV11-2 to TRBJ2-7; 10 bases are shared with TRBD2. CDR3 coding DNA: TGTGCCAGCAGCCCACTAGCGGGGTACTACGAGCAGTACTTC. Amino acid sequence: CASSPLAGYYEQYF.